This TCR beta chain was identified during a study of blood T cell repertoires in COVID-19. Study-level background: Material from acute and convalescent COVID-19 was sourced from the United States, Italy and Spain.

The assay was immunoSEQ multiplex PCR, and TCRdb's table has in-frame clones only and misses some. The sample has around 200,000 clones; approximately 90% are singletons. CDR1 and CDR2 (germline): SQVTM, ANQGSEA. The CDR3 has 15 residues. V lost 6 bases and J lost 4; bases outside the gene matches: 7. The V and J genes are TRBV29-1 and TRBJ2-2; 11 positions match TRBD1. This TCR was sampled from a man older than 75 with acute or convalescent COVID-19. Sequenced: peripheral blood. This CDR3 is CSVQRGTGGTGELFF. As DNA, the CDR3 is TGCAGCGTCCAGAGGGGGACAGGGGGCACCGGGGAGCTGTTTTTT.